This T cell receptor beta chain was sequenced for a study of T cell responses to AZD1222 COVID-19 vaccine. Findings and limits, study-wide: Clonal diversity may have been underestimated, and the donors were mostly white British, with more females than males.

Only in-frame clones appear in the TCRdb table, and some are missing; sequencing was by immunoSEQ multiplex PCR. The repertoire has over 100,000 clones, around 82% of them found once; the top ten carry about 9%. With regard to this clone: Its antigen remains unknown.

The ends lost 2 bases at V and 1 base at J; junction bases unmatched: 0. CDR3 length: 15 amino acids. CDR1 is MNHEY, CDR2 SVGAGI, per germline. The TCR was taken from an adult in good health. The chain uses TRBV6-5 and TRBJ1-5; the match to TRBD1 covers 9 bases. Sample: peripheral blood, taken on day 0 of AZD1222 vaccination. The CDR3 loop is CASSYGTGSNQPQHF. In DNA form, the CDR3 reads TGTGCCAGCAGTTACGGGACAGGGAGCAATCAGCCCCAGCATTTT.